This entry features one TCR beta chain sequence. Its antigen is not known. The sample is drawn from a study of cytomegalovirus exposure and HLA in healthy donors. Study outcomes and limitations: TCR clusters originating in the first cohort tended to co-occur in the 100 to 150 validation repertoires, according to a later analysis. Despite most TCR sequences being rare, some public TCRs occurred in many donors.

Data came from immunoSEQ multiplex PCR; TCRdb stores just in-frame clones and leaves some out. This sample has 80,000 to 90,000 clones, with 96% found just once. V was clipped by 1 base and J by 2 bases; unmatched bases: 9. This CDR3 contains 17 residues. Germline lookup yields CDR1 SGHRS and CDR2 YFSETQ. The chain is built from TRBV5-1 and TRBJ2-3; the match to TRBD2 covers 8 bases. What was sequenced was PBMCs. The receptor was derived from a man between 18 and 29 years old in good health and CMV-seronegative. CDR3 sequence (DNA): TGCGCCAGCAGCTTGCACAGGGCGGGGGGCAACACAGATACGCAGTATTTT. Translated: CASSLHRAGGNTDTQYF.